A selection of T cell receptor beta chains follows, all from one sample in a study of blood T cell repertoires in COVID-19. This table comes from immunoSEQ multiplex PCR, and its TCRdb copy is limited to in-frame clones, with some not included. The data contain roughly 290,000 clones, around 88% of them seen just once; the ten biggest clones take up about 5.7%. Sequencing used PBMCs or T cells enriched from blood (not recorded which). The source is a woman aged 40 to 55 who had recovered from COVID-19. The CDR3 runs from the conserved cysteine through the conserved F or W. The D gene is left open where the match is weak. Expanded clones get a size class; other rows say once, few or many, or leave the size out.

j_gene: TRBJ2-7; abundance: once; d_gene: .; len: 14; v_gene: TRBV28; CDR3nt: TGTGCCAGCAGTCCCTCCGCCCTAGAGTTGGCGCAGTACTTC; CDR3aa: CASSPSALELAQYF
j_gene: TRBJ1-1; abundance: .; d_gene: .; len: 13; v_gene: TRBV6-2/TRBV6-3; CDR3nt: TGTGCCAGCAGTTTGAAGAGTGAGACTGAAGCTTTCTTT; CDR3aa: CASSLKSETEAFF
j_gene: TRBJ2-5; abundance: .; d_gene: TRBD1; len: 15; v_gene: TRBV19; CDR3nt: TGTGCCAGTAGTCCGCTCAGGGGGCATAGTGAGACCCAGTACTTC; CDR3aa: CASSPLRGHSETQYF
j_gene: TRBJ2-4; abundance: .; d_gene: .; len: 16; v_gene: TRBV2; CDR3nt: TGTGCCAGCAAGGACCGGGTGGGACTAGCCAAAAACATTCAGTACTTC; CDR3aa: CASKDRVGLAKNIQYF
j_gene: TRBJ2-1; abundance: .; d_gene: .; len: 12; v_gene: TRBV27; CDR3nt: TGTGCCAGCTTAAGCGGATACAATGAGCAGTTCTTC; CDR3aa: CASLSGYNEQFF
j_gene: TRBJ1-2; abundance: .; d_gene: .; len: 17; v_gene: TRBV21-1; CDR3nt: TGTGCCAGCAGCTCCCCGGGACACTCGGCTGAAGAGTATGGCTACACCTTC; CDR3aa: CASSSPGHSAEEYGYTF
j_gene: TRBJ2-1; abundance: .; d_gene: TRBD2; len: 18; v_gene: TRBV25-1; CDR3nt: TGTGCCAGCAGTGATCTCATTCCCGGGACTAGTCCCCCCAATGCACAGTTCTTC; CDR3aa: CASSDLIPGTSPPNAQFF
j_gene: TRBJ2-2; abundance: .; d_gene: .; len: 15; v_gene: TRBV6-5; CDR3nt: TGTGCCAGCAGAAAGGACAGAGCCGACACCGGGGAGCTGTTTTTT; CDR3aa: CASRKDRADTGELFF
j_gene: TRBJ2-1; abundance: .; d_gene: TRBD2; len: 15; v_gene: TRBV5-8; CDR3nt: TGTGCCAGCAGCTTGCGGGGACTAGGATACAATGAGCAGTTCTTC; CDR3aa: CASSLRGLGYNEQFF
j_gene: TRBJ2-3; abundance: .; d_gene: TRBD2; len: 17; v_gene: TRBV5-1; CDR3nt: TGCGCCAGCAGCGGGCGGCCGGGACTAGCGGGATCAGATACGCAGTATTTT; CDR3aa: CASSGRPGLAGSDTQYF